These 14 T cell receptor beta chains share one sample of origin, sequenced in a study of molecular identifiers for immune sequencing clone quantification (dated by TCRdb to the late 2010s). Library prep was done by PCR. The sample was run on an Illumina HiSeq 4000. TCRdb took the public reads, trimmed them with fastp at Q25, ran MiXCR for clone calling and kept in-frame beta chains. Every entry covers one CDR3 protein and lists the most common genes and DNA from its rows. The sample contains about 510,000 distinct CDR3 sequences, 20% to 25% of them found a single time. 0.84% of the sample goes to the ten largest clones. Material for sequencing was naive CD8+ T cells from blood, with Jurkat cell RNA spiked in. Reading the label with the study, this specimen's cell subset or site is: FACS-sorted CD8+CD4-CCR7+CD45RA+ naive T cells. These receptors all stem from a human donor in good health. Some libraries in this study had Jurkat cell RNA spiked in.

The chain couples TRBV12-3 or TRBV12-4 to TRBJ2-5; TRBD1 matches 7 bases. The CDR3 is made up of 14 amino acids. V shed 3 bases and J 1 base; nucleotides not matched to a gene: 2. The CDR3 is CASSFQGVQETQYF. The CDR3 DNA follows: TGTGCCAGCAGTTTTCAGGGGGTCCAAGAGACCCAGTACTTC.

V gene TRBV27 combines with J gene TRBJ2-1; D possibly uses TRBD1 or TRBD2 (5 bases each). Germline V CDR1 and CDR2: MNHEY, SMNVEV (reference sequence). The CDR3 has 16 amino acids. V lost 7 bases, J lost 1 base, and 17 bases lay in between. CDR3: CASTNEPGPSYNEQFF. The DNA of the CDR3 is TGTGCCAGCACCAACGAACCGGGACCGTCCTACAATGAGCAGTTCTTC.

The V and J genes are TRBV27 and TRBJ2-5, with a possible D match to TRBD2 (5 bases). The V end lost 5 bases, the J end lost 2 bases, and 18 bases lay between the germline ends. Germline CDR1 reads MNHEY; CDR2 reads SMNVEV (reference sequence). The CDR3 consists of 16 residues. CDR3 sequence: CASSQYPGLGQETQYF. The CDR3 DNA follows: TGTGCCAGCAGTCAATATCCCGGACTGGGACAAGAGACCCAGTACTTC.

CDR3 protein: CASSILGWDRGSPEAFF. The CDR3 DNA is TGTGCCAGTAGTATTTTAGGGTGGGACAGGGGATCGCCTGAAGCTTTCTTT. The chain has TRBV19 and TRBJ1-1, with 10 bases fitting TRBD1. Germline V gives CDR1 LNHDA, CDR2 SQIVND (reference sequence). There are 17 residues in the CDR3. The junction had 13 bases not matched to a gene; V was cut back by 3 bases and J by 6 bases.

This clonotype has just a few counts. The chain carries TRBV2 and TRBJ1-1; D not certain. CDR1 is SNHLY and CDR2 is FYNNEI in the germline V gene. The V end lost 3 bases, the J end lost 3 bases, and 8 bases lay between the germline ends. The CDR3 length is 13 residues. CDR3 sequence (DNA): TGTGCCAGCAGTGACACCAGGTACACTGAAGCTTTCTTT. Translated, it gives CASSDTRYTEAFF.

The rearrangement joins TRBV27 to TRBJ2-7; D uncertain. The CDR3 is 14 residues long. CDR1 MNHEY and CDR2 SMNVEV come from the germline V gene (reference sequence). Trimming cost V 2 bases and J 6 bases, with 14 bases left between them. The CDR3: CASSLGRALGEQYF. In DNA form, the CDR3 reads TGTGCCAGCAGTTTAGGTAGGGCGCTGGGCGAGCAGTACTTC.

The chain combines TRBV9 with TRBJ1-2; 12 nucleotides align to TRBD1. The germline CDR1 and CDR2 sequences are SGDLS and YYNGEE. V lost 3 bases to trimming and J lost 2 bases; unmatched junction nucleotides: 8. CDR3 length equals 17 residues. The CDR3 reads CASSDKFGTGGNYGYTF. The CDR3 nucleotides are TGTGCCAGCAGCGACAAATTTGGGACAGGGGGCAACTATGGCTACACCTTC.

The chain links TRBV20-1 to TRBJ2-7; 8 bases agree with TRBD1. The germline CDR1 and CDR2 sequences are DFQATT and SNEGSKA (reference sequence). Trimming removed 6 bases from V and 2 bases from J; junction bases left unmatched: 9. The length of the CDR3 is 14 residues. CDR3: CSAARDRLTYEQYF. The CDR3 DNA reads TGCAGTGCGGCCCGGGACAGGCTAACCTACGAGCAGTACTTC.

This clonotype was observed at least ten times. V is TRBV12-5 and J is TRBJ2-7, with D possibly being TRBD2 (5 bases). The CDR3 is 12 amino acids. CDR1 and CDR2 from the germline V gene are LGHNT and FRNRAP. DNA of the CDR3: TGTGCCAGCGGCCGCGGAACCTACGAGCAGTACTTC. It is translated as CASGRGTYEQYF.

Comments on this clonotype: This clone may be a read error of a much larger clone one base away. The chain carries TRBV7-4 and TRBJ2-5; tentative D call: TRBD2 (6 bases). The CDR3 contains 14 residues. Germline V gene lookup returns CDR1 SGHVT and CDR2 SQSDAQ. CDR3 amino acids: CASSLGGGEEAQYF. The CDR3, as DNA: TGTGCCAGCAGCTTAGGGGGAGGAGAAGAGGCCCAGTACTTC.

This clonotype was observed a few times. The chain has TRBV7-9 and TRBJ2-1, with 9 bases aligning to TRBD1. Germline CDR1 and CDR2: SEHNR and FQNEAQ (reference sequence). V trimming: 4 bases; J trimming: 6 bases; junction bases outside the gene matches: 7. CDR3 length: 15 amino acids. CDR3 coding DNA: TGTGCCAGCAGCTCTCCCGGGACAGGGATCAATGAGCAGTTCTTC. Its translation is CASSSPGTGINEQFF.

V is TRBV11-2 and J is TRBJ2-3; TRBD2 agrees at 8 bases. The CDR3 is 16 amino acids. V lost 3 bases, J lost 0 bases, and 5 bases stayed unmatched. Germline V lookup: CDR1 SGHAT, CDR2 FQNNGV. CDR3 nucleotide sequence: TGTGCCAGCAGCTTCGTACTAGCGGCTAGCACAGATACGCAGTATTTT. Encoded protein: CASSFVLAASTDTQYF.

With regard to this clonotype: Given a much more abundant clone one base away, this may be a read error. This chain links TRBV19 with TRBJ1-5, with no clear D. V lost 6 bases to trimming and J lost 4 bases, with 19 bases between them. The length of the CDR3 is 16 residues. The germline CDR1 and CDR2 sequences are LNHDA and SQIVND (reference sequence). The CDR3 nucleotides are TGTGCCAGTAGGGACCCCAAGGGTAGTCGGAATCAGCCCCAGCATTTT. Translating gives CASRDPKGSRNQPQHF. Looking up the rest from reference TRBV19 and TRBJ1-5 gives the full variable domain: DGGITQSPKYLFRKEGQNVTLSCEQNLNHDAMYWYRQDPGQGLRLIYYSQIVNDFQKGDIAEGYSVSREKKESFPLTVTSAQKNPTAFYLCASRDPKGSRNQPQHFGDGTRLSIL.

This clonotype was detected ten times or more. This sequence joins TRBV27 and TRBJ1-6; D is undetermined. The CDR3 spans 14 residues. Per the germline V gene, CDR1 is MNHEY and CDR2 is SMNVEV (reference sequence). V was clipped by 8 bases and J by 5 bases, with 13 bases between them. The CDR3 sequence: CASRDSPHNSPLHF. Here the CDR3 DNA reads TGTGCCAGCCGCGATTCGCCCCATAATTCACCCCTCCACTTT.